The 5 T cell receptor beta chains below were found in one sample sequenced in a study of vaccination effects on CD4 cells after COVID-19 (dated by TCRdb to between 2022 and 2023). In the ViraFEST assay, PBMC were stimulated with viral peptide pools, and antigen-specific CD4+ T cell clonotypes were then identified by expansion using TCR sequencing. After about 10 days of culture, CD4+ T cells were isolated with the EasySep CD4+ T cell isolation kit. Two doses of either the BNT162b2 or the mRNA-1273 mRNA SARS-CoV-2 vaccine were administered to participants. Library method: the immunoSEQ multiplex PCR assay. TCRdb stores this immuneACCESS table with in-frame sequences only. Part of the clones is absent; in the studies checked, under half of the shortfall reflects unresolved V genes, and no reason is known for the rest. This sample comprises around 15,000 clones, 70% to 80% of them detected only once. The ten largest clones add up to 20% to 25% of the sample.

These TCRs are of unknown antigen specificity. The sequences come from CD4+ T cells from PBMCs cultured with HCoV-NL63 spike peptides, collected after COVID-19 vaccination. The sample's cell subset or site label, in plain terms: HCoV-NL63 spike overlapping peptide pool stimulation. These TCRs come from a human donor who received a COVID-19 vaccine.

This clone was recorded only once. The chain uses TRBV5-1 and TRBJ2-7; 9 bases fit TRBD2. The V gene end was trimmed by 4 bases and the J gene end by 1 base; junction bases not matched to a gene: 12. The CDR3 contains 17 residues. The germline gives CDR1 SGHRS, CDR2 YFSETQ. CDR3 in DNA: TGCGCCAGCAGCAGGAATTTAGCGGGACTAGCTTCCTACGAGCAGTACTTC. Its translation is CASSRNLAGLASYEQYF.

The chain combines TRBV4-3 with TRBJ2-3, with unresolved D. Germline V CDR1 and CDR2: LGHNA, YSLEER. The ends were cut back, 0 bases at V and 1 base at J, with 11 bases in the middle. CDR3 length: 16 amino acids. The CDR3 region is CASSQDPSPGTDTQYF. The CDR3 DNA sequence: TGCGCCAGCAGCCAAGATCCGAGCCCTGGCACAGATACGCAGTATTTT.

The chain is built from TRBV30 and TRBJ1-5; TRBD1 is a possible D gene (5 bases). The CDR3 has 18 amino acids. Germline V lookup: CDR1 GTSNPN, CDR2 SVGIG (reference sequence). Trimming removed 3 bases from V and 3 bases from J, with 24 bases in between. The chain's CDR3 is CAWSGAGGSVGPNQPQHF. The CDR3 DNA reads TGTGCCTGGAGCGGGGCCGGGGGTTCCGTTGGGCCCAATCAGCCCCAGCATTTT.

The genes are TRBV5-4 and TRBJ1-1, with D unclear. The CDR3 extends over 14 amino acids. Germline V CDR1 and CDR2: SGHNT, YYREEE (reference sequence). The germline V and J ends were trimmed by 1 base and 0 bases, with 7 bases remaining between them. The CDR3 region has the DNA TGTGCCAGCAGCTTGCCGGGTCTGAACACTGAAGCTTTCTTT. It encodes CASSLPGLNTEAFF. The variable domain in full, with the rest retrieved from reference TRBV5-4 and TRBJ1-1, is ETGVTQSPTHLIKTRGQQVTLRCSSQSGHNTVSWYQQALGQGPQFIFQYYREEENGRGNFPPRFSGLQFPNYSSELNVNALELDDSALYLCASSLPGLNTEAFFGQGTRLTVV.

By sample share, this clone is medium-sized. This chain joins TRBV28 and TRBJ2-6; D unclear. Trimming left V 2 bases short and J 0 bases short, with 5 bases between. CDR3 length: 15 residues. Germline V gene sequence: CDR1 MDHEN, CDR2 SYDVKM. The CDR3 protein is CASSLGSSGANVLTF. CDR3 bases: TGTGCCAGCAGTTTAGGCAGCTCTGGGGCCAACGTCCTGACTTTC.